The 24 T cell receptor beta chains listed next were all sequenced from one sample in a study of blood T cell repertoires in COVID-19. The protocol was immunoSEQ multiplex PCR, while the TCRdb copy is restricted to in-frame clones and leaves out a portion. The data hold approximately 70,000 clones, with 88% observed a single time. Source material: peripheral blood. The receptors here all came from a woman between 65 and 79 years old with acute or convalescent COVID-19.

This chain joins TRBV18 and TRBJ1-5; D call uncertain. The CDR3 loop spans 14 amino acids. Germline V CDR1 and CDR2: KGHSH, LQKENI. V lost 3 bases, J lost 6 bases, and 12 bases lay in between. This CDR3 reads CASSPTTAGQPQHF. CDR3 DNA: TGTGCCAGCTCACCGACTACCGCAGGTCAGCCCCAGCATTTT.

The chain joins TRBV30 to TRBJ2-3, with 8 bases fitting TRBD2. The CDR3 totals 13 residues. After removal of 5 bases from V and 2 bases from J, the junction contained 3 bases not matched to a gene. Germline V lookup: CDR1 GTSNPN, CDR2 SVGIG (reference sequence). CDR3 amino acids: CAWLAGFTDTQYF. The CDR3 DNA reads TGTGCCTGGCTAGCGGGTTTCACAGATACGCAGTATTTT.

The chain uses TRBV19 and TRBJ2-1, with TRBD2 matching over 9 bases. CDR3 length equals 15 residues. The germline V gene has CDR1 LNHDA and CDR2 SQIVND (reference sequence). Trimming removed 5 bases from V and 5 bases from J; junction bases left unmatched: 7. In nucleotides, the CDR3 is TGTGCCAGTAGTCAACCTAGCGGGACCCACAATGAGCAGTTCTTC. Protein sequence: CASSQPSGTHNEQFF.

This chain joins TRBV30 and TRBJ2-2; a possible D gene is TRBD2 (6 bases). CDR3 length equals 14 residues. Per the germline V gene, CDR1 is GTSNPN and CDR2 is SVGIG (reference sequence). V dropped 3 bases and J dropped 2 bases, with 10 bases sitting between them. The CDR3 DNA reads as TGTGCCTGGAGGGGGACTCGTAACACCGGGGAGCTGTTTTTT. Protein: CAWRGTRNTGELFF.

The chain couples TRBV9 to TRBJ2-7; TRBD2 agrees at 7 bases. The CDR3 contains 14 residues. Germline loops: CDR1 SGDLS, CDR2 YYNGEE. The trim removed 4 bases at V and 4 bases at J, leaving 8 bases unmatched. CDR3 in DNA: TGTGCCAGCAGCCCGACCGGGGGGAGGTACGAGCAGTACTTC. Its translation: CASSPTGGRYEQYF. The variable domain in full, completed from reference TRBV9 and TRBJ2-7, reads DSGVTQTPKHLITATGQRVTLRCSPRSGDLSVYWYQQSLDQGLQFLIQYYNGEERAKGNILERFSAQQFPDLHSELNLSSLELGDSALYFCASSPTGGRYEQYFGPGTRLTVT.

The chain links TRBV7-6 to TRBJ1-4, with a weak D call TRBD1 (5 bases). The CDR3 is 15 amino acids. V lost 1 base to trimming and J lost 2 bases, with 8 bases between them. Germline CDR1 SGHVS, CDR2 FNYEAQ. DNA for the CDR3: TGTGCCAGCAGCTTAGTTGCAGGGACTAATGAAAAACTGTTTTTT. Amino acid sequence: CASSLVAGTNEKLFF. The whole variable domain, remainder taken from reference TRBV7-6 and TRBJ1-4, is GAGVSQSPRYKVTKRGQDVALRCDPISGHVSLYWYRQALGQGPEFLTYFNYEAQQDKSGLPNDRFSAERPEGSISTLTIQRTEQRDSAMYRCASSLVAGTNEKLFFGSGTQLSVL.

This chain uses TRBV2 with TRBJ2-3; 11 bases are shared with TRBD1. V shed 7 bases, J shed 7 bases, and the junction held 7 bases outside the gene matches. The CDR3 runs to 14 residues. Looked up from germline, CDR1 is SNHLY and CDR2 is FYNNEI. CDR3 coding DNA: TGTGCCAGCAACCTGGGACAGGGGGTAAATACGCAGTATTTT. It codes for CASNLGQGVNTQYF.

CDR3: CASSRESSPLHF. In DNA form, the CDR3 reads TGTGCCAGCAGCAGGGAAAGTTCACCCCTCCACTTT. V usage is TRBV28 and J usage is TRBJ1-6; D is possibly TRBD1 (5 bases). V lost 6 bases and J 9 bases, leaving 9 bases between the germline ends. The CDR3 is 12 amino acids. Germline loops: CDR1 MDHEN, CDR2 SYDVKM. The entire variable domain, with the rest obtained from reference TRBV28 and TRBJ1-6, is as follows: DVKVTQSSRYLVKRTGEKVFLECVQDMDHENMFWYRQDPGLGLRLIYFSYDVKMKEKGDIPEGYSVSREKKERFSLILESASTNQTSMYLCASSRESSPLHFGNGTRLTVT.

This chain joins TRBV12-3 or TRBV12-4 and TRBJ1-6; D is unclear. The CDR3 consists of 12 residues. Between the trimmed V and J ends, which lost 4 bases and 10 bases, there was a span of 8 bases. This chain's CDR3 is CASSSKRSPLHF. Here the CDR3 DNA reads TGTGCCAGCAGTTCCAAACGGTCACCCCTCCACTTT.

In DNA, the CDR3 is TGTGCCAGCAGTGTGACCGGGACAGGGGGCGCCTACGAGCAGTACTTC. This codes for CASSVTGTGGAYEQYF. This chain joins TRBV6-1 and TRBJ2-7; TRBD1 matches at 12 bases. Germline V gives CDR1 MNHNS, CDR2 SASEGT. The CDR3 totals 16 residues. After removal of 4 bases from V and 2 bases from J, the junction contained 6 bases not matched to a gene.

The chain couples TRBV9 to TRBJ2-3; 14 nucleotides match TRBD2. This CDR3 has 20 amino acids. CDR1 SGDLS and CDR2 YYNGEE come from the germline V gene. V lost 1 base, J lost 2 bases, and 12 bases stayed unmatched. The CDR3 region has the DNA TGTGCCAGCAGCGTAACTACCCTGGGACTAGCGGGGGATCTCACAGATACGCAGTATTTT. Its translation: CASSVTTLGLAGDLTDTQYF.

This clone came up a few times. The V gene is TRBV19, the J gene TRBJ1-5; no clear D. The CDR3 consists of 16 residues. CDR1 is LNHDA and CDR2 is SQIVND in the germline V gene (reference sequence). V was clipped by 7 bases and J by 5 bases, with 21 bases between them. CDR3 in DNA: TGTGCCAGTACCCCCTCGAATACCCTACTTTATCAGCCCCAGCATTTT. It is translated as CASTPSNTLLYQPQHF.

This chain links TRBV5-1 with TRBJ1-3; the match to TRBD1 covers 7 bases. In germline, CDR1 is SGHRS, CDR2 YFSETQ. J was trimmed by 0 bases and V by 5 bases; bases with no gene match: 5. The CDR3 length is 15 residues. The CDR3, as DNA: TGCGCCAGCAGTCATGACAGGGCCTCTGGAAACACCATATATTTT. Its translation is CASSHDRASGNTIYF.

The V call is TRBV27, the J call TRBJ2-3; D is undetermined. This CDR3 has 11 residues. Germline V gene data show CDR1 as MNHEY and CDR2 as SMNVEV (reference sequence). Trimming removed 1 base from V and 8 bases from J, with 4 bases in between. The CDR3 loop reads CASSLYGTQYF. The DNA of the CDR3 is TGTGCCAGCAGTTTATACGGTACGCAGTATTTT.

This chain joins TRBV29-1 and TRBJ2-3; possible D gene TRBD2, 7 bases. V lost 7 bases, J lost 1 base, and 18 bases lay in between. CDR1 is SQVTM and CDR2 is ANQGSEA in the germline V gene. The CDR3 totals 15 residues. CDR3 protein: CSAYGEGEGTDTQYF. The CDR3 DNA follows: TGCAGCGCCTATGGGGAGGGGGAGGGCACAGATACGCAGTATTTT.

The chain employs TRBV5-1 and TRBJ2-4; D unclear. The CDR3 spans 14 residues. The V end lost 0 bases, the J end lost 1 base, and 5 bases lay between the germline ends. Per germline, CDR1 SGHRS and CDR2 YFSETQ. The chain's CDR3 is CASSLDRAKNIQYF. The CDR3 coding sequence is TGCGCCAGCAGCTTGGACCGGGCCAAAAACATTCAGTACTTC.

The J gene is TRBJ2-5, the V gene TRBV2; D perhaps matches TRBD1 (5 bases). The CDR3 loop spans 14 amino acids. From germline, CDR1 is SNHLY and CDR2 FYNNEI. V gave up 8 bases and J gave up 8 bases, with 21 bases separating them. The CDR3, as DNA: TGTGCCAGCTTGGGGCAGGGATACCAGAATACCCAGTACTTC. Residues: CASLGQGYQNTQYF.

The rearrangement links TRBV4-2 to TRBJ2-2, with 9 bases fitting TRBD1. After removal of 4 bases from V and 5 bases from J, the junction contained 5 bases not matched to a gene. The CDR3 runs 15 residues. Germline-derived CDR1 and CDR2 are LGHNA and YNFKEQ. CDR3 DNA: TGTGCCAGCAGCCCCAACAGGGGGCTGACCGGGGAGCTGTTTTTT. Its translation is CASSPNRGLTGELFF.

J is TRBJ2-7 and V is TRBV18; 10 bases agree with TRBD1. Unmatched junction bases numbered 8, after V lost 2 bases and J lost 1 base. Germline values: CDR1 KGHSH, CDR2 LQKENI. The CDR3 has 17 residues. In DNA form, the CDR3 reads TGTGCCAGCTCACCAAACCTCCGGGACAGGGGTTCCTACGAGCAGTACTTC. Translating it yields CASSPNLRDRGSYEQYF.

The chain combines TRBV25-1 with TRBJ1-4; 7 bases align to TRBD1. Germline-derived CDR1 and CDR2 are MGHDK and SYGVNS. The trim removed 8 bases at V and 8 bases at J, leaving 8 bases unmatched. The CDR3 is 13 residues long. The CDR3 nucleotides read TGTGCCAGCGCCTTAGGGGGCTCGGAAAAACTGTTTTTT. Protein sequence: CASALGGSEKLFF.

The rearrangement uses TRBV5-1 and TRBJ1-5, with 11 nucleotides matching TRBD1. J gave up 7 bases and V 4 bases, and 7 bases lay outside the gene matches. The CDR3 loop spans 15 amino acids. Germline CDR1 is SGHRS and CDR2 is YFSETQ. Written as DNA, the CDR3 is TGCGCCAGCAGCCCCGGACAGGGGGCCAAACAGCCCCAGCATTTT. The encoded protein is CASSPGQGAKQPQHF.

The chain links TRBV5-4 to TRBJ2-6; D possibly corresponds to TRBD1 (6 bases). The germline V and J ends were trimmed by 4 bases and 2 bases, with 13 bases remaining between them. CDR1 and CDR2 from the germline V gene are SGHNT and YYREEE (reference sequence). The CDR3 spans 16 residues. CDR3 DNA: TGTGCCAGCAGCCCCCGCGAGGGGGCTGGGGCCAACGTCCTGACTTTC. It yields the protein CASSPREGAGANVLTF.

In this sample, this clone turned up once. V is TRBV5-1 and J is TRBJ2-7; D possibly corresponds to TRBD2 (6 bases). The CDR3 is 16 amino acids. Germline V lookup: CDR1 SGHRS, CDR2 YFSETQ. Trimming removed 2 bases from V and 2 bases from J, with 17 bases in between. The CDR3: CASSFGTRGIPYEQYF. Written as DNA, the CDR3 is TGCGCCAGCAGCTTTGGCACACGCGGGATCCCCTACGAGCAGTACTTC. The full variable domain, in which reference TRBV5-1 and TRBJ2-7 provide the parts outside the CDR3, is KAGVTQTPRYLIKTRGQQVTLSCSPISGHRSVSWYQQTPGQGLQFLFEYFSETQRNKGNFPGRFSGRQFSNSRSEMNVSTLELGDSALYLCASSFGTRGIPYEQYFGPGTRLTVT.

This clone has a handful of counts. The chain uses TRBV5-6 and TRBJ1-3, with 7 bases fitting TRBD1. The ends lost 2 bases at V and 7 bases at J; junction bases unmatched: 6. CDR1 and CDR2 from the germline V gene are SGHDT and YYEEEE. The CDR3 loop spans 14 amino acids. CDR3 sequence reads: CASSFRTGRNTIYF. The DNA for the CDR3 is TGTGCCAGCAGCTTCAGGACAGGCAGGAACACCATATATTTT.